This entry lists 31 T cell receptor beta chains sequenced from one sample in a study of T cells after yellow fever vaccination. TCRdb reprocessed the 5' RACE reads with MiXCR, giving one entry per CDR3 protein. Here the sample spans about 360,000 distinct CDR3 sequences, approximately 5.7% being singletons. The source was PBMCs, collected 5 days after the yellow fever booster vaccination. The receptors shown here come from a man younger than 40 who received the YFV17D yellow fever vaccine.

A few counts support this clonotype. The CDR3 reads CASSLARTGGSNQPQHF. CDR3 nucleotides: TGTGCCAGCAGCTTAGCGAGGACAGGTGGTAGCAATCAGCCCCAGCATTTT. The chain recombines TRBV7-8 with TRBJ1-5; 7 positions match TRBD1. J lost 0 bases, V lost 0 bases, and 5 bases had no gene match. Germline loops: CDR1 SGHVS, CDR2 FQNEAQ. CDR3 size: 17 residues.

This rearrangement joins TRBV3-1 to TRBJ2-6, with 10 bases fitting TRBD1. V lost 10 bases to trimming and J lost 4 bases; unmatched junction nucleotides: 16. CDR3 length equals 18 residues. Germline V gives CDR1 LGHDT, CDR2 YNNKEL (reference sequence). The DNA of the CDR3 is TGTGCCACCTACGATATTCCGGGACAGGGGACCGGGGCCAACGTCCTGACTTTC. It translates to CATYDIPGQGTGANVLTF.

This clonotype was detected many times. CDR3 residues: CASSLFMGTDTQYF. The CDR3 DNA reads TGCGCCAGCAGCTTGTTTATGGGCACAGATACGCAGTATTTT. The chain joins TRBV5-1 to TRBJ2-3; D is unclear. This CDR3 comprises 14 residues. V was pared by 1 base and J by 1 base, with 7 bases between. Germline CDR1 reads SGHRS; CDR2 reads YFSETQ.

This clonotype was observed at least ten times. This chain connects TRBV10-3 to TRBJ2-2; a weak D match, TRBD2 (6 bases). The CDR3 consists of 17 residues. V shed 2 bases and J shed 4 bases, with 17 bases lying between them. Germline V gene data show CDR1 as ENHRY and CDR2 as SYGVKD. In DNA form, the CDR3 reads TGTGCCATCAGTGAGGATGGGGGGACTTCCGTCACCGGGGAGCTGTTTTTT. The encoded protein is CAISEDGGTSVTGELFF.

This clonotype came up many times. This chain uses TRBV4-2 with TRBJ1-1; D remains unclear. CDR1 LGHNA and CDR2 YNFKEQ come from the germline V gene. The ends were cut back, 0 bases at V and 7 bases at J, with 9 bases in the middle. The CDR3 has 13 amino acids. The chain's CDR3 is CASSQEGGDEAFF. The CDR3 nucleotides are TGTGCCAGCAGCCAAGAAGGCGGAGATGAAGCTTTCTTT.

This clonotype appeared a few times. This chain links TRBV30 with TRBJ2-2; D is unclear. With 3 bases removed from V and 3 bases from J, the gap between germline ends came to 17 bases. The CDR3 runs to 16 residues. Germline CDR1 is GTSNPN and CDR2 is SVGIG (reference sequence). The CDR3 nucleotides are TGTGCCTGGAGGGCCCTTGACAAGGGTTACACCGGGGAGCTGTTTTTT. Residues: CAWRALDKGYTGELFF. The entire variable domain, with the rest obtained from reference TRBV30 and TRBJ2-2, is as follows: SQTIHQWPATLVQPVGSPLSLECTVEGTSNPNLYWYRQAAGRGLQLLFYSVGIGQISSEVPQNLSASRPQDRQFILSSKKLLLSDSGFYLCAWRALDKGYTGELFFGEGSRLTVL.

This chain uses TRBV9 with TRBJ2-7; no reliable D call. V lost 4 bases to trimming and J lost 3 bases, with 17 bases between them. CDR3 length: 15 amino acids. The germline V gene has CDR1 SGDLS and CDR2 YYNGEE. The CDR3 DNA follows: TGTGCCAGCAGCCCCCCTGGGGTAGGGATCTACGAGCAGTACTTC. Translating it yields CASSPPGVGIYEQYF.

CDR3 nucleotide sequence: TGCGCCAGCAGCTTGGCCCTAGCGGCGCAAGAGACCCAGTACTTC. The encoded protein is CASSLALAAQETQYF. The V call is TRBV5-1, the J call TRBJ2-5, with 7 positions matching TRBD2. Germline V CDR1 and CDR2: SGHRS, YFSETQ. The CDR3 is made up of 15 amino acids. V shed 0 bases, J shed 2 bases, and the junction held 4 bases outside the gene matches.

This chain links TRBV4-3 with TRBJ2-1; D is uncertain. There are 12 residues in the CDR3. Trimming took off 4 bases at V and 12 bases at J, with 13 bases between the two ends. Germline assignment: CDR1 LGHNA and CDR2 YSLEER. The CDR3 sequence is CASSPSGRLQFF. In nucleotides, the CDR3 is TGCGCCAGCAGCCCGTCCGGTCGCCTGCAGTTCTTC.

This clonotype was picked up many times. The DNA of the CDR3 is TGCGCCAGCAGCTTGGAGCCTAGCGGGGAGCAAGAGACCCAGTACTTC. Amino acids: CASSLEPSGEQETQYF. The V and J genes are TRBV5-1 and TRBJ2-5; 9 bases align to TRBD2. The germline gives CDR1 SGHRS, CDR2 YFSETQ. The CDR3 extends over 16 amino acids. Trimming removed 0 bases from V and 2 bases from J; junction bases left unmatched: 5.

The table lists this clonotype with many counts. The chain links TRBV18 to TRBJ1-5; possibly TRBD1 for D (6 bases). Germline lookup yields CDR1 KGHSH and CDR2 LQKENI. V was pared by 4 bases and J by 1 base, with 14 bases between. The CDR3 is 16 amino acids. Written as DNA, the CDR3 is TGTGCCAGCTCACAAGGGGGACCGCCGAGCAATCAGCCCCAGCATTTT. The encoded protein is CASSQGGPPSNQPQHF.

This clonotype showed up many times. The chain uses TRBV5-1 and TRBJ1-2; D is unresolved. The germline V gene has CDR1 SGHRS and CDR2 YFSETQ. Trimming removed 0 bases at V and 6 bases at J, with 9 bases between. The CDR3 contains 13 residues. CDR3 sequence reads: CASSLEFVDGYTF. The CDR3 DNA reads TGCGCCAGCAGCTTGGAATTCGTTGATGGCTACACCTTC.

This clonotype showed up many times. The DNA of the CDR3 is TGTGCCAGCAGCTCAGAGGGGGTCGCAGATACGCAGTATTTT. This encodes CASSSEGVADTQYF. This rearrangement joins TRBV7-9 to TRBJ2-3, with a tentative D call TRBD1 (6 bases). V was trimmed by 4 bases and J by 4 bases, leaving 12 bases between them. Germline assignment: CDR1 SEHNR and CDR2 FQNEAQ (reference sequence). The CDR3 spans 14 residues.

This clonotype turned up a few times. In DNA, the CDR3 is TGTGCCAGCAGTGAGTTGGGCGGCGTCAAAAACATTCAGTACTTC. Encoded protein: CASSELGGVKNIQYF. V is TRBV7-2 and J is TRBJ2-4; D remains unclear. The CDR3 runs to 15 residues. CDR1 is SGHTA, CDR2 FQGNSA, per germline. The V and J ends lost 6 bases and 3 bases respectively, with 15 bases between them. Full variable domain (missing parts from reference TRBV7-2 and TRBJ2-4): GAGVSQSPSNKVTEKGKDVELRCDPISGHTALYWYRQSLGQGLEFLIYFQGNSAPDKSGLPSDRFSAERTGGSVSTLTIQRTQQEDSAVYLCASSELGGVKNIQYFGAGTRLSVL.

In its sample, this clonotype was seen many times. V and J are TRBV15 and TRBJ2-7, with D perhaps matching TRBD2 (6 bases). The germline gives CDR1 LNHNV, CDR2 YYDKDF (reference sequence). The CDR3 loop spans 14 amino acids. Trimming took 1 base from V and 0 from J, leaving 7 bases between them. DNA for the CDR3: TGTGCCACCAGCAGAGTGCGGGACTCCTACGAGCAGTACTTC. This encodes CATSRVRDSYEQYF.

The rearrangement joins TRBV12-3 or TRBV12-4 to TRBJ2-1; 10 bases are a match to TRBD1. There are 18 residues in the CDR3. Trimming at V came to 5 bases and at J to 0 bases, leaving 10 bases not matched to a gene. This chain's CDR3 is CASSRLETGGFSYNEQFF. In nucleotides, the CDR3 is TGTGCCAGCAGTCGGCTTGAGACAGGGGGCTTCTCCTACAATGAGCAGTTCTTC.

This clonotype was detected many times. CDR3 amino acids: CASRALAGSYEQYF. CDR3 nucleotide sequence: TGTGCCAGCAGAGCCCTTGCCGGGAGCTACGAGCAGTACTTC. The chain joins TRBV6-1 to TRBJ2-7, with a weak D call TRBD2 (6 bases). Germline V CDR1 and CDR2: MNHNS, SASEGT. Trimming removed 6 bases from V and 3 bases from J, with 15 bases in between. The CDR3 is 14 residues long.

This clonotype appeared many times. The V and J genes are TRBV15 and TRBJ2-5, with unresolved D. With 1 base removed from V and 5 bases from J, the gap between germline ends came to 11 bases. The CDR3 spans 14 residues. The germline gives CDR1 LNHNV, CDR2 YYDKDF (reference sequence). DNA for the CDR3: TGTGCCACCAGCAGAGCCTTGTCGGTTGAGACCCAGTACTTC. Translated: CATSRALSVETQYF.

This clonotype was detected ten times or more. The chain has TRBV12-3 or TRBV12-4 and TRBJ2-3, with 7 bases lining up with TRBD2. J lost 4 bases, V lost 5 bases, and 9 bases had no gene match. CDR3 size: 15 residues. CDR3 coding DNA: TGTGCCAGCAGTCCCTCGGGGGGAGCGTCAGATACGCAGTATTTT. It translates to CASSPSGGASDTQYF.

There are a few counts of this clonotype. The J gene is TRBJ2-7, the V gene TRBV18; TRBD2 matches at 9 bases. There are 16 residues in the CDR3. The V segment lost 2 bases and the J segment 3 bases; nucleotides outside the gene matches: 8. Germline CDR1 and CDR2: KGHSH and LQKENI. CDR3 in DNA: TGTGCCAGCTCACCATCGGCTCTAGCGGGGAACTACGAGCAGTACTTC. Translated: CASSPSALAGNYEQYF.

This clonotype was counted a few times. The V call is TRBV3-1, the J call TRBJ1-5; 8 bases match TRBD1. The germline CDR1 and CDR2 sequences are LGHDT and YNNKEL (reference sequence). The CDR3 sequence is 14 residues long. The trim removed 4 bases at V and 7 bases at J, leaving 6 bases unmatched. CDR3 sequence (DNA): TGTGCCAGCAGCCCGTGGACAGGGAGCCAGCCCCAGCATTTT. Amino acid sequence: CASSPWTGSQPQHF. Supplemented by reference TRBV3-1 and TRBJ1-5, the full variable domain reads DTAVSQTPKYLVTQMGNDKSIKCEQNLGHDTMYWYKQDSKKFLKIMFSYNNKELIINETVPNRFSPKSPDKAHLNLHINSLELGDSAVYFCASSPWTGSQPQHFGDGTRLSIL.

This chain links TRBV5-1 with TRBJ1-1; a weak D match, TRBD1 (5 bases). Germline values: CDR1 SGHRS, CDR2 YFSETQ. The CDR3 length is 14 residues. V lost 3 bases and J lost 1, with 10 bases in between. In DNA, the CDR3 is TGCGCCAGCAGCTCCCGACAGCGGAACACTGAAGCTTTCTTT. Protein product: CASSSRQRNTEAFF.

The rearrangement links TRBV6-5 to TRBJ2-7; the D gene is possibly TRBD1 (6 bases). V lost 0 bases and J 6 bases, leaving 15 bases between the germline ends. Germline CDR1 and CDR2: MNHEY and SVGAGI. This CDR3 has 15 amino acids. The CDR3 loop is CASSYSGLGASEQYF. In DNA, the CDR3 is TGTGCCAGCAGTTACTCCGGGCTGGGGGCCTCCGAGCAGTACTTC.

This clonotype was seen repeatedly, ten times or more. The chain couples TRBV7-9 to TRBJ2-7; no firm D call. This CDR3 has 13 amino acids. Germline values: CDR1 SEHNR, CDR2 FQNEAQ (reference sequence). V shed 1 base and J shed 3 bases, with 7 bases lying between them. CDR3 amino acids: CASSLGRVYEQYF. The CDR3 bases are TGTGCCAGCAGCTTAGGCCGGGTCTACGAGCAGTACTTC.

The table lists this clonotype with a few counts. V is TRBV6-2 or TRBV6-3 and J is TRBJ2-7; TRBD2 matches 10 bases. V shed 0 bases and J 5 bases; nucleotides not matched to a gene: 10. This CDR3 contains 17 residues. The V gene's germline CDR1 is MNHEY and CDR2 SVGEGT. CDR3 in DNA: TGTGCCAGCAGTTACTCGCCTCAGGTGCTAGCGGGGGACGAGCAGTACTTC. Translation: CASSYSPQVLAGDEQYF.

This clonotype was seen a handful of times. The gene calls are TRBV25-1 and TRBJ1-2; D uncertain. Germline CDR1 and CDR2: MGHDK and SYGVNS. V was shortened by 3 bases and J by 5 bases, with 13 bases between the two germline ends. CDR3 length: 14 amino acids. DNA for the CDR3: TGTGCCAGCAGTGATGGTAGTACCCCATATGGCTACACCTTC. This encodes CASSDGSTPYGYTF.

V and J are TRBV3-1 and TRBJ2-2; TRBD2 matches at 11 bases. V lost 10 bases, J lost 4 bases, and 17 bases stayed unmatched. CDR1 LGHDT and CDR2 YNNKEL come from the germline V gene (reference sequence). CDR3 length: 18 amino acids. CDR3 loop: CAISLFPSGRISTGELFF. The CDR3 DNA sequence: TGTGCCATCAGTTTATTCCCTAGCGGGAGGATTAGCACCGGGGAGCTGTTTTTT.

The chain employs TRBV7-9 and TRBJ2-7; D is undetermined. Deletions cut 4 bases from V and 7 bases from J, with 11 bases between. Per germline, CDR1 SEHNR and CDR2 FQNEAQ (reference sequence). The CDR3 consists of 12 residues. The CDR3 DNA is TGTGCCAGCAGCTATAACATTCTTGAGCAGTACTTC. It encodes CASSYNILEQYF.

This clonotype was observed many times. The rearrangement links TRBV20-1 to TRBJ2-4, with 10 bases that match TRBD2. Germline CDR1 is DFQATT and CDR2 is SNEGSKA (reference sequence). V dropped 5 bases and J dropped 6; count of bases not matched to a gene: 7. The CDR3 consists of 14 residues. This CDR3 is CSASLAGVGNIQYF. The CDR3 nucleotides are TGCAGTGCTTCCCTAGCGGGAGTAGGAAACATTCAGTACTTC.

There are many counts of this clonotype. The chain joins TRBV4-3 to TRBJ2-7; maybe TRBD1 (6 bases). The germline V gene has CDR1 LGHNA and CDR2 YSLEER. Trimming stripped 1 base from V and 2 bases from J, with 12 bases between. The CDR3 spans 15 residues. The CDR3 DNA is TGCGCCAGCAGCCAAGCCTACAGGGCCCCCTACGAGCAGTACTTC. This sequence encodes CASSQAYRAPYEQYF.

This clonotype has a handful of counts. V and J are TRBV6-2 or TRBV6-3 and TRBJ2-1; 11 nucleotides match TRBD2. The CDR3 length is 17 residues. V was pared by 6 bases and J by 9 bases, with 16 bases of the junction left unmatched. CDR1 MNHEY and CDR2 SVGEGT come from the germline V gene. CDR3: CASSLPASGRRVGEQFF. In nucleotides, the CDR3 is TGTGCCAGCAGCCTACCGGCTAGCGGGAGGAGGGTCGGTGAGCAGTTCTTC.